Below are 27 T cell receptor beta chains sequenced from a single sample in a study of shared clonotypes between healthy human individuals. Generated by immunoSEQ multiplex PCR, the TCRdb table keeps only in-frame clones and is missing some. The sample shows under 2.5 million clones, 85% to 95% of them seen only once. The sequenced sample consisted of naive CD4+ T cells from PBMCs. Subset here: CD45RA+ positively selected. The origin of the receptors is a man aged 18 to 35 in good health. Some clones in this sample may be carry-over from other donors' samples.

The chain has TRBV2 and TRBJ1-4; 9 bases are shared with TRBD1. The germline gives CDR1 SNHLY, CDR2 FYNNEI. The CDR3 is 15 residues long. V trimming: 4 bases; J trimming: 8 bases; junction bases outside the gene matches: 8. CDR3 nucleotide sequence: TGTGCCAGCAGTGTGGGACAGGGTGGCCGGGAAAAACTGTTTTTT. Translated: CASSVGQGGREKLFF. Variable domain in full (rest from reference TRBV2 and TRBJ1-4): EPEVTQTPSHQVTQMGQEVILRCVPISNHLYFYWYRQILGQKVEFLVSFYNNEISEKSEIFDDQFSVERPDGSNFTLKIRSTKLEDSAMYFCASSVGQGGREKLFFGSGTQLSVL.

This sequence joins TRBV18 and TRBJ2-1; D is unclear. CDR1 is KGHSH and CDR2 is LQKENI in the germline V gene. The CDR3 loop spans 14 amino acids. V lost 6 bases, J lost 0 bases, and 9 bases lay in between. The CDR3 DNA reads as TGTGCCAGCTCCCTTTTAAGCTCCTACAATGAGCAGTTCTTC. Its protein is CASSLLSSYNEQFF.

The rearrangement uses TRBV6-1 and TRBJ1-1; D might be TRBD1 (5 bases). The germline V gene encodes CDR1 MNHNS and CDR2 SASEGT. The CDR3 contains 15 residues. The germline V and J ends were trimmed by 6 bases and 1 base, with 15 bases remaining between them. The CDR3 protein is CASRVNGGENTEAFF. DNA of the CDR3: TGTGCCAGCAGGGTTAATGGGGGAGAGAACACTGAAGCTTTCTTT.

CDR3 region: CASSLLAVTNYGYTF. The DNA of the CDR3 is TGTGCCAGCTCACTTCTAGCAGTCACTAACTATGGCTACACCTTC. The chain employs TRBV18 and TRBJ1-2; D is unresolved. Germline CDR1 reads KGHSH; CDR2 reads LQKENI. The ends were cut back, 4 bases at V and 0 bases at J, with 12 bases in the middle. The CDR3 is made up of 15 amino acids.

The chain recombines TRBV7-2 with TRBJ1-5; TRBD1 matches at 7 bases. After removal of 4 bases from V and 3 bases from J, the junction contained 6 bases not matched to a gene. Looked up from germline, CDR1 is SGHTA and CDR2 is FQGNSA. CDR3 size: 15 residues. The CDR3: CASSSTGAINQPQHF. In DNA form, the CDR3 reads TGTGCCAGCAGCTCTACAGGGGCCATCAATCAGCCCCAGCATTTT. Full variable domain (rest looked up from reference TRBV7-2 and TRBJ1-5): GAGVSQSPSNKVTEKGKDVELRCDPISGHTALYWYRQSLGQGLEFLIYFQGNSAPDKSGLPSDRFSAERTGGSVSTLTIQRTQQEDSAVYLCASSSTGAINQPQHFGDGTRLSIL.

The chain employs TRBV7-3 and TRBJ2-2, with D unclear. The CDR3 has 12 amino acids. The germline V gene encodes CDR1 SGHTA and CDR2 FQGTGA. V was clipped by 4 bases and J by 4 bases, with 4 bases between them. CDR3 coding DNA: TGTGCCAGCAGCTCCTTCACCGGGGAGCTGTTTTTT. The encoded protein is CASSSFTGELFF.

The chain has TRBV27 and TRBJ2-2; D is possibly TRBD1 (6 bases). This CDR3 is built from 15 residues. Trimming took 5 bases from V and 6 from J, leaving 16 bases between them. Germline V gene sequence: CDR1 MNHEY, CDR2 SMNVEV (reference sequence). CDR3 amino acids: CASSNIQGLAGELFF. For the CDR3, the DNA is TGTGCCAGCAGTAACATACAGGGTTTAGCCGGGGAGCTGTTTTTT.

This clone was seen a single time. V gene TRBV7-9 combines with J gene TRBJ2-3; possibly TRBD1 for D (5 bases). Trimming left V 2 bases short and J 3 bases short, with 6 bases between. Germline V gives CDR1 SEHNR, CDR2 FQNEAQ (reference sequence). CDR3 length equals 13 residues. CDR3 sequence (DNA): TGTGCCAGCAGCTTAAAGGGGACAGATACGCAGTATTTT. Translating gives CASSLKGTDTQYF.

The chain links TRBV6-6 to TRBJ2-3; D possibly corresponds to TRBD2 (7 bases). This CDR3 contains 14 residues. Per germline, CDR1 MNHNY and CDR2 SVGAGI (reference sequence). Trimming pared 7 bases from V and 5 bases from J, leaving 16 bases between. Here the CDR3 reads CASTPRGAGDTQYF. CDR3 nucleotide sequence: TGTGCCAGCACCCCCCGGGGGGCAGGAGATACGCAGTATTTT.

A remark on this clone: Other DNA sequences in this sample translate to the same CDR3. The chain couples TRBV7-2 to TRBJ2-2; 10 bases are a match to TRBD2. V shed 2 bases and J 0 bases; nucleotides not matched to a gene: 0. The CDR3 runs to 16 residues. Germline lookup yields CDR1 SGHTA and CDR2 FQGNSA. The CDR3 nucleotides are TGTGCCAGCAGCTTAACTAGCGGGGCGAACACCGGGGAGCTGTTTTTT. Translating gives CASSLTSGANTGELFF.

The CDR3: CASSPRAGANVLTF. In DNA form, the CDR3 reads TGCGCCAGCAGTCCAAGGGCTGGGGCCAACGTCCTGACTTTC. V usage is TRBV5-1 and J usage is TRBJ2-6; unclear D gene. The ends were cut back, 5 bases at V and 2 bases at J, with 8 bases in the middle. CDR3 length: 14 amino acids. From germline, CDR1 is SGHRS and CDR2 YFSETQ. Supplemented by reference TRBV5-1 and TRBJ2-6, the full variable domain reads KAGVTQTPRYLIKTRGQQVTLSCSPISGHRSVSWYQQTPGQGLQFLFEYFSETQRNKGNFPGRFSGRQFSNSRSEMNVSTLELGDSALYLCASSPRAGANVLTFGAGSRLTVL.

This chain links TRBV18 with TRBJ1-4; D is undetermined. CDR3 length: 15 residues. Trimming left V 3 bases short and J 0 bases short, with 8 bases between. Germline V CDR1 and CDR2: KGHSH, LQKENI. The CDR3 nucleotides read TGTGCCAGCTCACCGCAGCTGGCAACTAATGAAAAACTGTTTTTT. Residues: CASSPQLATNEKLFF. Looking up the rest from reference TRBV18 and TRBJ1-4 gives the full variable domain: NAGVMQNPRHLVRRRGQEARLRCSPMKGHSHVYWYRQLPEEGLKFMVYLQKENIIDESGMPKERFSAEFPKEGPSILRIQQVVRGDSAAYFCASSPQLATNEKLFFGSGTQLSVL.

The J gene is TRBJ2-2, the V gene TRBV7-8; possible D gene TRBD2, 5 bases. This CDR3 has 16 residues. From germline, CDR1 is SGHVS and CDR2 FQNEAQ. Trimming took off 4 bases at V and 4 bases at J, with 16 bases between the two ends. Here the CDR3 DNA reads TGTGCCAGCAGCTCAAGACGGGGTCCGGGCACCGGGGAGCTGTTTTTT. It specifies CASSSRRGPGTGELFF.

CDR3 sequence: CASSVGSLGQETQYF. In nucleotides, the CDR3 is TGTGCCAGCAGCGTAGGATCGCTAGGACAAGAGACCCAGTACTTC. The V call is TRBV9, the J call TRBJ2-5; D is uncertain. The CDR3 covers 15 residues. The germline CDR1 and CDR2 sequences are SGDLS and YYNGEE. The V gene lost 0 bases and the J gene lost 2 bases, with 11 bases spanning the gap.

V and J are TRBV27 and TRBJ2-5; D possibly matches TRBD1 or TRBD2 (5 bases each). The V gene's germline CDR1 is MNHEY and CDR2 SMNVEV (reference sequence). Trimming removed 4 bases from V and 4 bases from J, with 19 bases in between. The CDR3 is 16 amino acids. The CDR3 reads CASSSWDGISGETQYF. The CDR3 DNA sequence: TGTGCCAGCAGTTCCTGGGACGGCATCAGTGGAGAGACCCAGTACTTC.

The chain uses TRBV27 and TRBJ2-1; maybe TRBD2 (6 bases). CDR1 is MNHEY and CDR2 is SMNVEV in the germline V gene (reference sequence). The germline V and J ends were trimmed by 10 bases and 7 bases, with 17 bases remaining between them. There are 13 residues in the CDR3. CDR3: CATRYGGSNEQFF. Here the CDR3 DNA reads TGTGCCACCCGGTACGGGGGATCGAATGAGCAGTTCTTC.

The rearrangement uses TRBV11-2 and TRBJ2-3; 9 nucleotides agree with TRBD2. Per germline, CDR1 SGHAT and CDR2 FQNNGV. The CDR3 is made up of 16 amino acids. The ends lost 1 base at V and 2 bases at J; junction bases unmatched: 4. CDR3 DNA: TGTGCCAGCAGCTTAGGCCTAGCGGGAACCACAGATACGCAGTATTTT. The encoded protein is CASSLGLAGTTDTQYF.

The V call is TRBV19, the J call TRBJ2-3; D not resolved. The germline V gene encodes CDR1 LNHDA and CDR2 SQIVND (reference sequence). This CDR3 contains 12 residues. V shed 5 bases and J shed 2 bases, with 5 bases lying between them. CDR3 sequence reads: CASSDFTDTQYF. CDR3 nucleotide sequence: TGTGCCAGTAGTGACTTCACAGATACGCAGTATTTT.

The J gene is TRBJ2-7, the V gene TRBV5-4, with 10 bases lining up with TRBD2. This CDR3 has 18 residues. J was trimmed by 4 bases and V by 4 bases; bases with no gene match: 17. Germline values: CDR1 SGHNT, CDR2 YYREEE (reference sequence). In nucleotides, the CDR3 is TGTGCCAGCAGCCCAGGGAGGGGGGCTAGCGGGAGTATGTACGAGCAGTACTTC. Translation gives CASSPGRGASGSMYEQYF.

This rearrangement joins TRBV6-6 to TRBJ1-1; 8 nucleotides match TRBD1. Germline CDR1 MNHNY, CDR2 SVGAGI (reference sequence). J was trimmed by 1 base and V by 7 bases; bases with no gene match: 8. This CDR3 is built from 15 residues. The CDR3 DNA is TGTGCCAGCATCTCGACAGGGGCGACGAACACTGAAGCTTTCTTT. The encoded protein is CASISTGATNTEAFF.

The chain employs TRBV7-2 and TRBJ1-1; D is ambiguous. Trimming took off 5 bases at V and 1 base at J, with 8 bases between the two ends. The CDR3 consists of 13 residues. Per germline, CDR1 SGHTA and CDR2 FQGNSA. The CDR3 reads CASSRSGNTEAFF. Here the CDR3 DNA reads TGTGCCAGCAGCCGATCGGGGAACACTGAAGCTTTCTTT. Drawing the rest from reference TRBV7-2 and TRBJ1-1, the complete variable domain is GAGVSQSPSNKVTEKGKDVELRCDPISGHTALYWYRQSLGQGLEFLIYFQGNSAPDKSGLPSDRFSAERTGGSVSTLTIQRTQQEDSAVYLCASSRSGNTEAFFGQGTRLTVV.

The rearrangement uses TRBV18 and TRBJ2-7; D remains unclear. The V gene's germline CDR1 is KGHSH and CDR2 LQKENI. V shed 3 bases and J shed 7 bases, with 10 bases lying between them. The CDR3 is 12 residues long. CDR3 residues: CASSPSAEEQYF. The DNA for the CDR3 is TGTGCCAGCTCACCCTCTGCGGAGGAGCAGTACTTC.

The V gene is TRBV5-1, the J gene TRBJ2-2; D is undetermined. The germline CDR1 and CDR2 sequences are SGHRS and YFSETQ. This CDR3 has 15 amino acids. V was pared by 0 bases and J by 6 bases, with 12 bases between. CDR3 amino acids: CASSLVVARPGELFF. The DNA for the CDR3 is TGCGCCAGCAGCTTGGTGGTCGCGCGTCCCGGGGAGCTGTTTTTT.

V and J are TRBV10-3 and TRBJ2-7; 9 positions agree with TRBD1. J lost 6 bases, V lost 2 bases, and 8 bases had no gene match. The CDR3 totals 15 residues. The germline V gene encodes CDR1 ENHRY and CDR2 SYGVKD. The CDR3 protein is CAISEQGDRVREQYF. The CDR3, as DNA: TGTGCCATCAGTGAGCAGGGGGACAGGGTTCGCGAGCAGTACTTC.

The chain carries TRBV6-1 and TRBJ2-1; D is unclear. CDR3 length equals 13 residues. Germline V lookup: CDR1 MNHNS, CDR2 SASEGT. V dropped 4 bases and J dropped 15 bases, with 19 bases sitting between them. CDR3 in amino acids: CASSAPAPAQAFF. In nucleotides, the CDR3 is TGTGCCAGCAGTGCCCCCGCCCCCGCCCAAGCGTTCTTC.

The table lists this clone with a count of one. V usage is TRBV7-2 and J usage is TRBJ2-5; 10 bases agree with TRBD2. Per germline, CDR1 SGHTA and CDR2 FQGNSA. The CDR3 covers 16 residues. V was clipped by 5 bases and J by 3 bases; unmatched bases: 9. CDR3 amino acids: CASSPVGLAGEETQYF. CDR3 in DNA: TGTGCCAGCAGCCCAGTCGGGCTAGCGGGGGAAGAGACCCAGTACTTC.

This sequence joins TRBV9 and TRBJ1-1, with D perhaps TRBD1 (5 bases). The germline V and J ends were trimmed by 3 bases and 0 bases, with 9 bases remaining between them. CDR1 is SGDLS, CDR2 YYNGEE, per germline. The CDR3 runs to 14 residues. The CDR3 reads CASSERGMNTEAFF. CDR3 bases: TGTGCCAGCAGCGAAAGGGGAATGAACACTGAAGCTTTCTTT.